The 27 T cell receptor beta chains below all came from one sample that was sequenced in a study of cytomegalovirus exposure and HLA in healthy donors. The PCR was carried out with 60 Vbeta primers and 13 Jbeta primers. Data came from immunoSEQ multiplex PCR; TCRdb stores just in-frame clones and leaves some out. The sample has approximately 210,000 clones; over 70% are singletons. Sequencing was performed on PBMCs. All receptors derive from a man younger than 40 in good health and CMV-seronegative.

This chain joins TRBV7-9 and TRBJ1-4; no clear D gene. Germline assignment: CDR1 SEHNR and CDR2 FQNEAQ (reference sequence). V lost 2 bases, J lost 6 bases, and 16 bases lay in between. The CDR3 runs 16 residues. This CDR3 reads CASSLRRASGDEKLFF. The CDR3 DNA sequence: TGTGCCAGCAGCTTAAGGCGGGCCAGTGGGGATGAAAAACTGTTTTTT.

The CDR3 DNA reads TGTGCCACCAGCAGAAGTAGGGGAATGGTAAATACGCAGTATTTT. This sequence encodes CATSRSRGMVNTQYF. J is TRBJ2-3 and V is TRBV15; D possibly corresponds to TRBD1 (5 bases). From germline, CDR1 is LNHNV and CDR2 YYDKDF (reference sequence). Trimming stripped 2 bases from V and 7 bases from J, with 16 bases between. The CDR3 sequence is 15 residues long.

This clone came up once. This sequence joins TRBV6-5 and TRBJ1-2; 8 bases are shared with TRBD1. The CDR3 consists of 13 residues. Germline loops: CDR1 MNHEY, CDR2 SVGAGI. J lost 6 bases, V lost 5 bases, and 5 bases had no gene match. The CDR3 reads CASSLTGADGYTF. The DNA for the CDR3 is TGTGCCAGCAGTCTGACAGGGGCGGATGGCTACACCTTC.

V gene TRBV5-1 combines with J gene TRBJ2-6; the match to TRBD1 covers 9 bases. Germline V CDR1 and CDR2: SGHRS, YFSETQ. The CDR3 is 17 amino acids. V lost 4 bases to trimming and J lost 0 bases; unmatched junction nucleotides: 5. The CDR3 DNA reads as TGCGCCAGCAGCCCTGACAGGGGGGGCTCTGGGGCCAACGTCCTGACTTTC. Translated: CASSPDRGGSGANVLTF.

The rearrangement links TRBV7-2 to TRBJ1-2, with D possibly being TRBD1 (5 bases). The CDR3 has 17 residues. Germline CDR1 reads SGHTA; CDR2 reads FQGNSA. Trimming took off 1 base at V and 0 bases at J, with 15 bases between the two ends. The CDR3 DNA reads as TGTGCCAGCAGCTTAGAGGCAGGGATAGGAGCTAACTATGGCTACACCTTC. It specifies CASSLEAGIGANYGYTF.

The chain combines TRBV28 with TRBJ1-5; no firm D call. This CDR3 has 12 amino acids. V lost 3 bases, J lost 5 bases, and 5 bases lay in between. CDR1 is MDHEN and CDR2 is SYDVKM in the germline V gene. CDR3 bases: TGTGCCAGCAGTTTGAGAGATCAGCCCCAGCATTTT. This translates into CASSLRDQPQHF.

This clone has just one count. The rearrangement uses TRBV19 and TRBJ2-4, with D tentatively TRBD2 (7 bases). Germline V gene sequence: CDR1 LNHDA, CDR2 SQIVND (reference sequence). CDR3 length equals 13 residues. V lost 5 bases to trimming and J lost 8 bases, with 13 bases between them. The CDR3 here is CASSGQRGDIQYF. The DNA for the CDR3 is TGTGCCAGTAGTGGACAGCGGGGAGACATTCAGTACTTC.

The chain combines TRBV30 with TRBJ1-2; D is unresolved. CDR3 length equals 16 residues. The germline V gene has CDR1 GTSNPN and CDR2 SVGIG (reference sequence). Between the trimmed V and J ends, which lost 5 bases and 2 bases, there was a span of 21 bases. CDR3 DNA sequence: TGTGCCTGGGGTCTCTTCTGGAGTGGCTCAAACTATGGCTACACCTTC. As protein: CAWGLFWSGSNYGYTF.

J is TRBJ1-2 and V is TRBV6-1, with unresolved D. The CDR3 consists of 14 residues. Deletions cut 1 base from V and 4 bases from J, with 10 bases between. CDR1 and CDR2 from the germline V gene are MNHNS and SASEGT. This chain's CDR3 is CASSEENSFYGYTF. In DNA form, the CDR3 reads TGTGCCAGCAGTGAAGAGAACAGCTTCTATGGCTACACCTTC.

The chain joins TRBV5-6 to TRBJ2-7; 9 bases are a match to TRBD1. This CDR3 is built from 15 residues. The trim removed 3 bases at V and 5 bases at J, leaving 9 bases unmatched. The V gene's germline CDR1 is SGHDT and CDR2 YYEEEE. CDR3 residues: CASSWWDREGHEQYF. The CDR3 DNA follows: TGTGCCAGCAGCTGGTGGGACAGGGAAGGACACGAGCAGTACTTC.

V gene TRBV6-5 combines with J gene TRBJ1-5; D unresolved. V dropped 2 bases and J dropped 2 bases, with 7 bases sitting between them. CDR1 is MNHEY, CDR2 SVGAGI, per germline. CDR3 length equals 14 residues. The CDR3 nucleotides read TGTGCCAGCAGTTACACCGGGGGCAATCAGCCCCAGCATTTT. Protein: CASSYTGGNQPQHF.

The genes are TRBV4-2 and TRBJ1-3; 10 nucleotides agree with TRBD1. The CDR3 consists of 17 residues. CDR1 and CDR2 from the germline V gene are LGHNA and YNFKEQ. V dropped 4 bases and J dropped 1; count of bases not matched to a gene: 7. The CDR3 nucleotides are TGTGCCAGCAGCCTCATTCCGGGACAGGGGTCTGGAAACACCATATATTTT. It is translated as CASSLIPGQGSGNTIYF.

The rearrangement links TRBV28 to TRBJ1-5; D gene ambiguous. CDR1 MDHEN and CDR2 SYDVKM come from the germline V gene. Trimming removed 5 bases from V and 11 bases from J, with 13 bases in between. The CDR3 loop spans 12 amino acids. The CDR3, as DNA: TGTGCCAGCAGTCGGCCGCCCCAGGCCCAGCATTTT. Residues: CASSRPPQAQHF. Using reference TRBV28 and TRBJ1-5 for the parts outside the CDR3, the full variable domain is DVKVTQSSRYLVKRTGEKVFLECVQDMDHENMFWYRQDPGLGLRLIYFSYDVKMKEKGDIPEGYSVSREKKERFSLILESASTNQTSMYLCASSRPPQAQHFGDGTRLSIL.

This chain connects TRBV5-1 to TRBJ2-6, with TRBD1 identical over 7 bases. Trimming at V came to 0 bases and at J to 0 bases, leaving 3 bases not matched to a gene. This CDR3 spans 17 amino acids. Germline CDR1 and CDR2: SGHRS and YFSETQ. The chain's CDR3 is CASSLGGTASGANVLTF. DNA for the CDR3: TGCGCCAGCAGCTTGGGAGGGACAGCCTCTGGGGCCAACGTCCTGACTTTC.

The chain carries TRBV4-1 and TRBJ1-2; no definite D call. V dropped 1 base and J dropped 2 bases, with 11 bases sitting between them. The CDR3 has 15 residues. Germline lookup yields CDR1 MGHRA and CDR2 YSYEKL. The CDR3 is CASSQGRGNNYGYTF. CDR3 DNA: TGCGCCAGCAGCCAAGGTAGAGGGAACAACTATGGCTACACCTTC.

The V and J genes are TRBV7-9 and TRBJ2-3; TRBD2 matches 16 bases. This CDR3 is 16 amino acids long. V trimming: 5 bases; J trimming: 8 bases; junction bases outside the gene matches: 7. CDR1 and CDR2 (germline): SEHNR, FQNEAQ (reference sequence). The CDR3 DNA reads TGTGCCAGCAGCAAGGGACTAGCGGGAGGGCGGGGTACGCAGTATTTT. Its protein product is CASSKGLAGGRGTQYF. Based on the CDR3 plus reference TRBV7-9 and TRBJ2-3, the full variable domain is DTGVSQNPRHKITKRGQNVTFRCDPISEHNRLYWYRQTLGQGPEFLTYFQNEAQLEKSRLLSDRFSAERPKGSFSTLEIQRTEQGDSAMYLCASSKGLAGGRGTQYFGPGTRLTVL.

J is TRBJ1-2 and V is TRBV4-2, with 11 bases matching TRBD1. Germline V gene sequence: CDR1 LGHNA, CDR2 YNFKEQ. The CDR3 runs 17 residues. V shed 2 bases, J shed 3 bases, and the junction held 8 bases outside the gene matches. The DNA of the CDR3 is TGTGCCAGCAGCCAAAGGACAGGGGGCCCTCCCTACTATGGCTACACCTTC. It yields the protein CASSQRTGGPPYYGYTF.

The V call is TRBV6-4, the J call TRBJ2-3; the match to TRBD2 covers 10 bases. Germline CDR1 MRHNA, CDR2 SNTAGT. Unmatched junction bases numbered 8, after V lost 4 bases and J lost 4 bases. CDR3 length equals 16 residues. As DNA, the CDR3 is TGTGCCAGCAGTGCGACTAGCGGGTTGCCGGCAGATACGCAGTATTTT. This encodes CASSATSGLPADTQYF.

The chain links TRBV28 to TRBJ2-7, with 7 bases identical to TRBD1. This CDR3 is built from 13 residues. The germline CDR1 and CDR2 sequences are MDHEN and SYDVKM. V was pared by 9 bases and J by 5 bases, with 10 bases of the junction left unmatched. The chain's CDR3 is CARTDGTANEQYF. In DNA form, the CDR3 reads TGTGCCAGGACTGACGGGACAGCCAACGAGCAGTACTTC. Drawing the rest from reference TRBV28 and TRBJ2-7, the complete variable domain is DVKVTQSSRYLVKRTGEKVFLECVQDMDHENMFWYRQDPGLGLRLIYFSYDVKMKEKGDIPEGYSVSREKKERFSLILESASTNQTSMYLCARTDGTANEQYFGPGTRLTVT.

The chain recombines TRBV5-1 with TRBJ2-7; TRBD1 matches 7 bases. The CDR3 spans 13 residues. Germline CDR1 SGHRS, CDR2 YFSETQ. The ends lost 5 bases at V and 4 bases at J; junction bases unmatched: 6. This chain's CDR3 is CASSRDSHYEQYF. CDR3 nucleotides: TGCGCCAGCAGTAGGGACAGCCATTACGAGCAGTACTTC.

The chain recombines TRBV28 with TRBJ1-2; no clear D gene. The CDR3 totals 16 residues. Trimming cost V 5 bases and J 4 bases, with 20 bases left between them. Looked up from germline, CDR1 is MDHEN and CDR2 is SYDVKM. The CDR3: CASSTSSAGSLYGYTF. CDR3 coding DNA: TGTGCCAGCAGTACCTCCAGCGCCGGCAGTCTCTATGGCTACACCTTC.

CDR3 sequence reads: CASSDSCRDPRHEQYF. Written as DNA, the CDR3 is TGTGCCAGCAGTGACTCATGCAGGGATCCTCGTCACGAGCAGTACTTC. This chain uses TRBV6-4 with TRBJ2-7; D is perhaps TRBD1 (5 bases). Trimming stripped 0 bases from V and 5 bases from J, with 17 bases between. Germline V CDR1 and CDR2: MRHNA, SNTAGT. The CDR3 is 16 amino acids.

The chain employs TRBV28 and TRBJ2-1; possible D gene TRBD2, 5 bases. V was clipped by 1 base and J by 8 bases, with 12 bases between them. Germline V gene data show CDR1 as MDHEN and CDR2 as SYDVKM. The CDR3 is made up of 14 amino acids. The CDR3 coding sequence is TGTGCCAGCAGTTTATTTCGGGGTGTGGATGAGCAGTTCTTC. This gives the protein CASSLFRGVDEQFF.

This clone is judged medium-sized. The J gene is TRBJ1-1, the V gene TRBV5-4; D is perhaps TRBD1 (5 bases). The germline V gene has CDR1 SGHNT and CDR2 YYREEE (reference sequence). The CDR3 loop spans 14 amino acids. V was trimmed by 1 base and J by 2 bases, leaving 9 bases between them. The CDR3 DNA reads TGTGCCAGCAGCTTGACCGGGGGAAACACTGAAGCTTTCTTT. It specifies CASSLTGGNTEAFF.

This clone was seen a single time. The chain carries TRBV6-1 and TRBJ1-5; D might be TRBD1 (6 bases). The V gene lost 2 bases and the J gene lost 6 bases, with 17 bases spanning the gap. Germline values: CDR1 MNHNS, CDR2 SASEGT. This CDR3 has 16 residues. The CDR3 DNA reads as TGTGCCAGCAGTGAAATCAGGGGCGTAGCGGGTCAGCCCCAGCATTTT. This translates into CASSEIRGVAGQPQHF.

V and J are TRBV5-1 and TRBJ1-2, with D unclear. The CDR3 is made up of 14 amino acids. V was clipped by 4 bases and J by 5 bases, with 15 bases between them. Germline V gene lookup returns CDR1 SGHRS and CDR2 YFSETQ. The CDR3 sequence is CASSPERSGYGYTF. In DNA form, the CDR3 reads TGCGCCAGCAGCCCTGAACGGAGCGGGTATGGCTACACCTTC.

The V gene is TRBV5-1, the J gene TRBJ1-1, with TRBD1 matching over 12 bases. The CDR3 is 16 residues long. The junction had 11 bases not matched to a gene; V was cut back by 6 bases and J by 5 bases. The V gene's germline CDR1 is SGHRS and CDR2 YFSETQ. CDR3 protein: CASMRRGQGAVTEAFF. The CDR3 DNA reads as TGCGCCAGCATGAGACGGGGACAGGGGGCAGTAACTGAAGCTTTCTTT.